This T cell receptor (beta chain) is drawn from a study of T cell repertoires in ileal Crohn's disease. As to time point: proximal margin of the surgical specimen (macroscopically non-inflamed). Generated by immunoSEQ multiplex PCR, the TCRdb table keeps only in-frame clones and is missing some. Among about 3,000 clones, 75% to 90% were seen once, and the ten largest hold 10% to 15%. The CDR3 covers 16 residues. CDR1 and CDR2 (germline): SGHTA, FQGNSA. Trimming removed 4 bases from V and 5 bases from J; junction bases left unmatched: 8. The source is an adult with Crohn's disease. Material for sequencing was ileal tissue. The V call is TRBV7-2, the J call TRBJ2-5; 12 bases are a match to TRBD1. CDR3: CASSSQGQGARETQYF. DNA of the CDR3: TGTGCCAGCAGCTCACAGGGACAGGGGGCGAGGGAGACCCAGTACTTC.